The next 10 T cell receptor beta chains were all read from a single sample in a study of control samples from healthy donors and cancer patients. Repertoires were generated with immunoSEQ multiplex PCR, while TCRdb's copy carries only in-frame clones and drops some. The profile shows 70,000 to 80,000 clones, over 65% of them singletons. Material: blood. These receptors originate from a man aged 50-59 years in good health.

The chain employs TRBV19 and TRBJ2-1; 7 bases are shared with TRBD1. This CDR3 comprises 12 residues. With V trimmed by 10 bases and J by 6 bases, 6 bases remained unmatched. Germline assignment: CDR1 LNHDA and CDR2 SQIVND (reference sequence). Here the CDR3 DNA reads TGTGCCACCTCGCGACAGGGCAATGAGCAGTTCTTC. Its protein is CATSRQGNEQFF.

In this sample, this clone turned up once. The chain combines TRBV2 with TRBJ1-4; 8 bases match TRBD1. The germline CDR1 and CDR2 sequences are SNHLY and FYNNEI. V was pared by 7 bases and J by 5 bases, with 6 bases of the junction left unmatched. The CDR3 has 14 amino acids. CDR3: CASIRDRTNEKLFF. Written as DNA, the CDR3 is TGTGCCAGCATTAGGGACAGGACAAATGAAAAACTGTTTTTT.

The chain recombines TRBV9 with TRBJ2-3; 7 bases line up with TRBD1. This CDR3 has 16 residues. The ends lost 1 base at V and 4 bases at J; junction bases unmatched: 9. CDR1 and CDR2 (germline): SGDLS, YYNGEE. DNA of the CDR3: TGTGCCAGCAGCGTATTGTCTGGTGGACAGGCAGATACGCAGTATTTT. As protein: CASSVLSGGQADTQYF.

The rearrangement uses TRBV6-1 and TRBJ1-2; D gene ambiguous. CDR1 MNHNS and CDR2 SASEGT come from the germline V gene. V lost 2 bases and J lost 3, with 7 bases in between. CDR3 length equals 13 residues. This CDR3 is CASSELGHYGYTF. The CDR3 bases are TGTGCCAGCAGTGAACTGGGCCACTATGGCTACACCTTC.

V usage is TRBV18 and J usage is TRBJ2-7; D may correspond to TRBD1 or TRBD2 (5 bases each). The CDR3 is made up of 13 amino acids. V dropped 0 bases and J dropped 5 bases, with 8 bases sitting between them. Germline V CDR1 and CDR2: KGHSH, LQKENI. CDR3 residues: CASSPPMGDEQYF. In nucleotides, the CDR3 is TGTGCCAGCTCACCACCAATGGGGGACGAGCAGTACTTC.

The chain recombines TRBV27 with TRBJ1-2; maybe TRBD1 (5 bases). This CDR3 is built from 12 residues. Trimming pared 10 bases from V and 7 bases from J, leaving 16 bases between. Germline values: CDR1 MNHEY, CDR2 SMNVEV (reference sequence). CDR3 sequence: CATPRVLPGYTF. For the CDR3, the DNA is TGTGCCACCCCCAGGGTCCTACCTGGCTACACCTTC.

In DNA form, the CDR3 reads TGCGCCAGCAGCTTGGCGGCTGTAATGACGGCCGGGGAGCTGTTTTTT. Residues: CASSLAAVMTAGELFF. The rearrangement uses TRBV5-1 and TRBJ2-2; D not certain. The CDR3 length is 16 residues. V lost 0 bases and J lost 6, with 15 bases in between. Per the germline V gene, CDR1 is SGHRS and CDR2 is YFSETQ.

The V and J genes are TRBV5-1 and TRBJ2-4; D is unresolved. V was trimmed by 4 bases and J by 1 base, leaving 9 bases between them. The germline V gene has CDR1 SGHRS and CDR2 YFSETQ. The CDR3 has 14 residues. The CDR3 loop is CASSDLRAKNIQYF. CDR3 sequence (DNA): TGCGCCAGCAGCGACCTGAGGGCCAAAAACATTCAGTACTTC.

The J gene is TRBJ2-6, the V gene TRBV19, with 9 positions matching TRBD1. Trimming took 7 bases from V and 2 from J; bases not matched to a gene: 15. This CDR3 is 19 amino acids long. Germline V CDR1 and CDR2: LNHDA, SQIVND (reference sequence). The DNA for the CDR3 is TGTGCCAGTAATTATTGGCCGGGACAGGGCTTACCTGGGGCCAACGTCCTGACTTTC. Translating it yields CASNYWPGQGLPGANVLTF.

This rearrangement joins TRBV6-6 to TRBJ1-5; 8 nucleotides line up with TRBD1. CDR1 is MNHNY, CDR2 SVGAGI, per germline (reference sequence). Unmatched junction bases numbered 5, after V lost 2 bases and J lost 5 bases. CDR3 length equals 15 residues. Here the CDR3 reads CASSYPQGEDQPQHF. The DNA for the CDR3 is TGTGCCAGCAGTTACCCACAGGGGGAGGATCAGCCCCAGCATTTT.